This T cell receptor (beta chain) stems from a study of T cell repertoires in cytomegalovirus infection (dated by TCRdb to about 2019). Describing the broader study: Donor HLA type was relevant to the analysis, as public TCR beta signatures indicated carriage of CMV infection together with the matching HLA type.

Sequencer: Illumina HiSeq 1500. The public reads were quality trimmed at Q25 with fastp and then assembled into clones with MiXCR by TCRdb, keeping productive beta chains. Rows with one shared CDR3 protein collapse into an entry with the most common genes and DNA. This sample gives approximately 750,000 distinct CDR3 sequences in total; approximately 34% of them show up just once. About 2.8% of the sample comes from the top ten. Including cysteine and phenylalanine, the CDR3 has 12 amino acids. The kept DNA is CDR3 alone, 36 bases in frame from the first base. Trimming removed 7 bases from V and 5 bases from J, leaving 9 bases between the germline ends. The germline V gene (reference sequence) specifies LNHDA as CDR1 and SQIVND as CDR2. Details on this clonotype: There is no known antigen for this receptor. Base qualities are not provided; no much larger clone lies one nucleotide away.

The investigation overall reported the following: The ex vivo response was dominated by HLA-C-restricted CMV-specific TCR beta clonotypes, which also provided the single most frequent clonotype in two of eight donors. Carriers of CMV infection plus the relevant HLA type were discriminated by the cumulative frequency of public TCR beta family members in the study cohort and in an independent roughly 370-donor cohort.

Specimen: PBMCs. This receptor was taken from a human donor in good health (CMV status not recorded). Some clones in this sample may be carry-over from other donors' samples. The V and J segments used are TRBV19 and TRBJ1-5; TRBD1 is a possible D gene, resting on 5 matching bases. The CDR3 protein is CASTPRDQPQHF. The DNA sequence is TGTGCCAGTACTCCCAGGGATCAGCCCCAGCATTTT.